Sequencing of this TCR beta chain was carried out in a study of beta chain features in type 1 diabetes. The V end lost 0 bases, the J end lost 1 base, and 6 bases lay between the germline ends. CDR3 length: 15 amino acids. Germline V gene sequence: CDR1 LNHNV, CDR2 YYDKDF (reference sequence). Investigators reverse transcribed all isolated RNA, so they sequenced expressed TCRB transcripts. Produced via immunoSEQ multiplex PCR; TCRdb's table is partial and in-frame only. This table holds about 240,000 clones, about 14% found once. A few counts support this clone. Its target is unknown. Regarding the study as a whole: Shortening of TCRB CDR3s, moderate but significant, appeared in all four CD4+ subsets of Type 1 diabetes patients. Patients' naive, central memory and regulatory TCRB repertoires appeared more alike than those of healthy donors. Any PCR bias toward short templates would affect both groups alike.

Cells sorted by CD45RO/CCR7/CD25/CD127/CD95/CD27 comprised CD4+ naive, central memory, regulatory and stem cell-like memory cells. Over 95% purity was reached by all sorted populations. The TCR originated in a man aged 25 to 40 with type 1 diabetes. Sequencing used naive CD4+ T cells from blood. The V and J genes are TRBV15 and TRBJ2-2; D is unclear. CDR3 region: CATSRDSGNTGELFF. The CDR3 DNA sequence: TGTGCCACCAGCAGAGATTCCGGGAACACCGGGGAGCTGTTTTTT.